A selection of T cell receptor beta chains follows, all from one sample in a study of shared clonotypes between healthy human individuals. Assay: immunoSEQ multiplex PCR; the TCRdb copy retains only in-frame clones and omits some. This sample has about 2.1 million clones; approximately 92% occur once, and the top ten carry more than 1.5%. Sequences were obtained from naive CD8+ T cells from PBMCs. These receptors were obtained from a man younger than 35 in good health. Some clones in this sample may be carry-over from other donors' samples. The CDR3 runs from the conserved cysteine through the conserved F or W.

>12|TRBJ1-1|TRBV5-4
CASRQGNTEAFF
>16|TRBJ2-1|TRBV5-1
CASSPEGASSYNEQFF
>15|TRBJ1-1|TRBV10-3
CAISEQGARNTEAFF
>13|TRBJ1-1|TRBV14
CASSVRRNTEAFF
>11|TRBJ1-2|TRBV19
CASYTGLKTLF
>15|TRBJ2-3|TRBV14
CASSLRGGGTDTQYF
>13|TRBJ1-1|TRBV5-1
CASSFNARSEAFF
>11|TRBJ2-1|TRBV30
CAWREGLNTFF
>15|TRBJ1-1|TRBV27
CASIPRGEADTEAFF
>13|TRBJ2-5|TRBV4-2
CASSHGMEETQYF
>14|TRBJ2-7|TRBV7-9
CASSSSRGRDEQYF
>18|TRBJ2-1|TRBV6-4
CASSAPNGCLFGNNEQFF
>12|TRBJ2-1|TRBV7-9
CARQSAGGNQFF
>15|TRBJ1-3|TRBV7-9
CASSLKYSSGNTIYF
>14|TRBJ1-5|TRBV19
CASSIWGTRSPQHF
>15|TRBJ2-1|TRBV27
CASSLVQTGDNEQFF